This T cell receptor beta chain was documented in a study of response to subunit inactivated influenza vaccine. TCRdb recomputed calls from the RT-PCR reads with MiXCR, one row per CDR3 protein. The data show roughly 700,000 distinct CDR3 sequences, with about 15% seen just once and 5.5% to 8% held by the top ten. Looked up from germline, CDR1 is SGHAT and CDR2 is FQNNGV. The CDR3 totals 17 residues. V was clipped by 2 bases and J by 2 bases, with 18 bases between them. This clonotype has ten or more counts. Specimen: PBMCs from blood, collected roughly 2 weeks before vaccination. The chain couples TRBV11-2 to TRBJ2-5; the D gene is possibly TRBD2 (6 bases). The TCR comes from a man aged 45-65 years who received an inactivated influenza vaccine. The CDR3 coding sequence is TGTGCCAGCAGCTTAAGACGGCTAGCGATTGGGCAAGAGACCCAGTACTTC. This gives the protein CASSLRRLAIGQETQYF.